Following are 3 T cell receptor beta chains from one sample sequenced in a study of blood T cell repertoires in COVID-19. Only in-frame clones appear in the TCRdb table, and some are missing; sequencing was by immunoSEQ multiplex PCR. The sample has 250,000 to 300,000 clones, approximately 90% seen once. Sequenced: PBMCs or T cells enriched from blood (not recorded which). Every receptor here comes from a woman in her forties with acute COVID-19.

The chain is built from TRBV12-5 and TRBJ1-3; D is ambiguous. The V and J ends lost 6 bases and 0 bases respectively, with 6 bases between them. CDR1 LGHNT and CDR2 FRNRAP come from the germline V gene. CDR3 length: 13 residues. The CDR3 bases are TGTGCTAGTGGCCGTTCCTCTGGAAACACCATATATTTT. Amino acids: CASGRSSGNTIYF. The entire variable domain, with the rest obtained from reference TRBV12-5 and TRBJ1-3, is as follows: DARVTQTPRHKVTEMGQEVTMRCQPILGHNTVFWYRQTMMQGLELLAYFRNRAPLDDSGMPKDRFSAEMPDATLATLKIQPSEPRDSAVYFCASGRSSGNTIYFGEGSWLTVV.

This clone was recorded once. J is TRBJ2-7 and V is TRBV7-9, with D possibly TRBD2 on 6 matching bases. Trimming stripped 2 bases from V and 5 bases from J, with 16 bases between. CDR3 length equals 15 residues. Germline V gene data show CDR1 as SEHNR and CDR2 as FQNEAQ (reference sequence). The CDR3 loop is CASSLWGGASNEQYF. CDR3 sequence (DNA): TGTGCCAGCAGCTTATGGGGCGGGGCGTCGAACGAGCAGTACTTC. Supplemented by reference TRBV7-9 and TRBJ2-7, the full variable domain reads DTGVSQNPRHKITKRGQNVTFRCDPISEHNRLYWYRQTLGQGPEFLTYFQNEAQLEKSRLLSDRFSAERPKGSFSTLEIQRTEQGDSAMYLCASSLWGGASNEQYFGPGTRLTVT.

The CDR3 nucleotides read TGTGGTGGCAGGGGCGGCGGAAACACCATATATTTT. Translated, it gives CGGRGGGNTIYF. The chain carries TRBV2 and TRBJ1-3; tentatively, D is TRBD1 (6 bases). CDR3 length equals 12 residues. Germline V CDR1 and CDR2: SNHLY, FYNNEI.